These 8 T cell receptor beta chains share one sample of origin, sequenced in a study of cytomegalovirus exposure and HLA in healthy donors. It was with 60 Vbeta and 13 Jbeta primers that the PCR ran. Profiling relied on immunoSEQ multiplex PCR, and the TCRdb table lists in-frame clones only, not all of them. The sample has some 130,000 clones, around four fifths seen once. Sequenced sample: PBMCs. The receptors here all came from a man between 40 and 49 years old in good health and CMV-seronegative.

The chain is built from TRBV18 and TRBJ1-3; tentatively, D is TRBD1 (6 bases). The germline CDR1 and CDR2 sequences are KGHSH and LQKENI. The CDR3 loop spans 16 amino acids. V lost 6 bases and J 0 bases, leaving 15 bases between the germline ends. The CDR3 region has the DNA TGTGCCAGCTCGCTATTAGACAGGAGCTCTGGAAACACCATATATTTT. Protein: CASSLLDRSSGNTIYF.

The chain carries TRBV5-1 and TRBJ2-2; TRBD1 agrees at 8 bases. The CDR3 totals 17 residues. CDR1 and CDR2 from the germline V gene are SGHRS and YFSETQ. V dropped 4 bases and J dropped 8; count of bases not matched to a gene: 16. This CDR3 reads CASSKSDRDRSRGELFF. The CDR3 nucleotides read TGCGCCAGCAGCAAGTCCGACCGGGACAGGTCACGGGGGGAGCTGTTTTTT.

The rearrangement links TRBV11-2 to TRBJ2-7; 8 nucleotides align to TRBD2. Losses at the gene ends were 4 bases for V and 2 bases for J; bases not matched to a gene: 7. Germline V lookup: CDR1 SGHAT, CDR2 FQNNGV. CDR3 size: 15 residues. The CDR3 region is CASSYSGGPAYEQYF. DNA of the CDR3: TGTGCCAGCAGCTACAGCGGGGGTCCCGCCTACGAGCAGTACTTC. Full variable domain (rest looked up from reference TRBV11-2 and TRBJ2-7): EAGVAQSPRYKIIEKRQSVAFWCNPISGHATLYWYQQILGQGPKLLIQFQNNGVVDDSQLPKDRFSAERLKGVDSTLKIQPAKLEDSAVYLCASSYSGGPAYEQYFGPGTRLTVT.

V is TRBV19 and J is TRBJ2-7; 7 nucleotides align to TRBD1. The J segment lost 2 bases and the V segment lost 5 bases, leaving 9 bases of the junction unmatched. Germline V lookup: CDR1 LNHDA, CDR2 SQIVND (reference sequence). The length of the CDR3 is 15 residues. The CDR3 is CASSSAYDRAYEQYF. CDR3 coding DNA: TGTGCCAGTAGTTCCGCCTACGACAGGGCCTACGAGCAGTACTTC.

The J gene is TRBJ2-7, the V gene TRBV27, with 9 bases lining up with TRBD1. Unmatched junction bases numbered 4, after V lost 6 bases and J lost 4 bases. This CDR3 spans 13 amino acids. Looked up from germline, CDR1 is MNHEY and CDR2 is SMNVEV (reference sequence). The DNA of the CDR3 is TGTGCCAGCAGCAACAGGGGGCTATACGAGCAGTACTTC. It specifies CASSNRGLYEQYF.

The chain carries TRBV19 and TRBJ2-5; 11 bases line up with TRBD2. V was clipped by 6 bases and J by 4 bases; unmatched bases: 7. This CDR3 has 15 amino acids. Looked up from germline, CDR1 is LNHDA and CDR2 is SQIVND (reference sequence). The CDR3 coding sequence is TGTGCCAGTAGCAGACTAGCGGGAAGAGGAGAGACCCAGTACTTC. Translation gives CASSRLAGRGETQYF.

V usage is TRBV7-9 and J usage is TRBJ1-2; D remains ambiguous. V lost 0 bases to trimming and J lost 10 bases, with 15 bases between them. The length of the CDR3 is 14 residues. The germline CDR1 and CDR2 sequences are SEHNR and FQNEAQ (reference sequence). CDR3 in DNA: TGTGCCAGCAGCTTAGCCATCGGGTTAGGTATCTACACCTTC. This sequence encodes CASSLAIGLGIYTF.

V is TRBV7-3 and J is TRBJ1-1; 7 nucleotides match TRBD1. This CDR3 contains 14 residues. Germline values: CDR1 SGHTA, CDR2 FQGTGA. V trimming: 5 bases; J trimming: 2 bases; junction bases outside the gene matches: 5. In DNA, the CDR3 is TGTGCCAGCAGCCAAAACAGGGGCAACACTGAAGCTTTCTTT. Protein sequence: CASSQNRGNTEAFF.